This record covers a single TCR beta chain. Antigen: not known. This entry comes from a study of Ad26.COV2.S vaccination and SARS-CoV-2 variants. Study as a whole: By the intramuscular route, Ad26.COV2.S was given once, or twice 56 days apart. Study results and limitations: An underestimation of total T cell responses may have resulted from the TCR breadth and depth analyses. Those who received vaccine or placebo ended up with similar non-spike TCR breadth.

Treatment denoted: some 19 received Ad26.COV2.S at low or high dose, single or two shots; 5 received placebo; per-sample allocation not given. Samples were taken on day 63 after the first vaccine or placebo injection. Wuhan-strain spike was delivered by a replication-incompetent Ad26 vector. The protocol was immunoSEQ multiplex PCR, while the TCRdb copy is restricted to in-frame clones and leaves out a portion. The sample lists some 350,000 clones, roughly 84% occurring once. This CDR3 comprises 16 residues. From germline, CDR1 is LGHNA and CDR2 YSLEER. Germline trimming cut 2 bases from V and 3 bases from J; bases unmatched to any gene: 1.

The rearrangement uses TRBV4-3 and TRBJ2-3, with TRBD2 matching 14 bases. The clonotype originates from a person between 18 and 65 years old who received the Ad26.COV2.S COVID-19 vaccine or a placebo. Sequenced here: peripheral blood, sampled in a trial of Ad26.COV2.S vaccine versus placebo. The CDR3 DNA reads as TGCGCCAGCAGCCAACGGACTAGCGGGGGGACAGATACGCAGTATTTT. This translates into CASSQRTSGGTDTQYF.